Detailed here is one T cell receptor beta chain. Its antigen is currently unknown. The data stem from a study of cytomegalovirus exposure and HLA in healthy donors. Study observations and caveats: In a later analysis, V- and J-gene trimming of beta chains associated with a DCLRE1C missense variant, replicated independently. Later, an analysis showed that TCR beta chains associated with HLA were more clonally expanded than others that were equally common.

PCR employed 60 Vbeta and 13 Jbeta primers. Sequencing used immunoSEQ multiplex PCR; TCRdb keeps in-frame clones, though not all of them. The sample holds approximately 200,000 clones, 79% seen once. The CDR3 is 14 residues long. From germline, CDR1 is MNHEY and CDR2 SVGAGI. V lost 0 bases, J lost 4 bases, and 10 bases lay in between. The sequence came from a woman aged 18 to 35 in good health and CMV-seronegative. Sequenced material: PBMCs. The chain links TRBV6-5 to TRBJ2-7, with a tentative D call TRBD1 (5 bases). The chain's CDR3 is CASSYSRVRYEQYF. CDR3 DNA: TGTGCCAGCAGTTACTCCAGGGTGCGATACGAGCAGTACTTC.